This T cell receptor beta chain was documented in a study of OX40 agonist ivuxolimab in advanced cancers. Sequencing was performed with immunoSEQ multiplex PCR; in TCRdb, only in-frame clones are kept and a portion is missing. The table lists 45,000 to 60,000 clones, 85% to 90% of them singletons. Remarks on this clone: Its antigen is not known.

The CDR3 is made up of 17 amino acids. Germline CDR1 is SGHDT and CDR2 is YYEEEE. The J segment lost 5 bases and the V segment lost 1 base, leaving 13 bases of the junction unmatched. Study-wide results and caveats: Some nonresponders also had low normalized T-cell clonal expansion. Low clonal expansion, among the lowest seen, marked partial responders at 0.1-3.0 mg/kg.

The V and J genes are TRBV5-6 and TRBJ2-5; TRBD1 matches at 8 bases. The source is an adult with an advanced solid tumor such as melanoma, head and neck, liver or kidney cancer. This specimen consisted of CD4+ or CD8+ T cells sorted from blood, obtained in a trial of the OX40 agonist ivuxolimab. CDR3 sequence: CASSLRLGRGLGETQYF. The DNA of the CDR3 is TGTGCCAGCAGCTTGAGACTTGGCAGGGGGCTAGGGGAGACCCAGTACTTC. Variable domain in full (rest from reference TRBV5-6 and TRBJ2-5): DAGVTQSPTHLIKTRGQQVTLRCSPKSGHDTVSWYQQALGQGPQFIFQYYEEEERQRGNFPDRFSGHQFPNYSSELNVNALLLGDSALYLCASSLRLGRGLGETQYFGPGTRLLVL.